The subject of this entry is one TCR beta chain. With 60 Vbeta and 13 Jbeta primers, the PCR was carried out. The assay was immunoSEQ multiplex PCR, and TCRdb's table has in-frame clones only and misses some. The profile covers around 90,000 clones, with around 84% appearing a single time and over 7% taken by the ten largest. The data originate from a study of cytomegalovirus exposure and HLA in healthy donors. The CDR3 contains 13 residues. CDR1 is GTSNPN, CDR2 SVGIG, per germline (reference sequence). Trimming took off 1 base at V and 5 bases at J, with 11 bases between the two ends. The chain carries TRBV30 and TRBJ2-5; no definite D call. Sequenced: PBMCs. The receptor was derived from a man in his forties in good health and CMV-seropositive. CDR3 protein: CAWSGWSVETQYF. DNA of the CDR3: TGTGCCTGGAGTGGATGGTCGGTGGAGACCCAGTACTTC. Filled out from reference TRBV30 and TRBJ2-5, the complete variable domain reads SQTIHQWPATLVQPVGSPLSLECTVEGTSNPNLYWYRQAAGRGLQLLFYSVGIGQISSEVPQNLSASRPQDRQFILSSKKLLLSDSGFYLCAWSGWSVETQYFGPGTRLLVL.